The 18 T cell receptor beta chains in this list originate from one sample, sequenced in a study of regulatory and conventional T cells in RAG deficiency. Using immunoSEQ multiplex PCR, the repertoire was profiled, and TCRdb retains in-frame clones only, with some absent. In the table there are tens of thousands of clones, 80% to 95% of which are singletons. Regulatory T cells were sorted from blood as CD4+ CD25-high CD127-low cells. The same sample was also studied in work on regulatory T cells. From that study: Primers: 52 TRBV forward and 13 TRBJ reverse.

Sequenced sample: Tregs sorted from blood. These TCRs come from a human donor in good health.

V is TRBV10-3 and J is TRBJ2-5, with a weak D call TRBD1 (6 bases). Trimming took off 3 bases at V and 2 bases at J, with 22 bases between the two ends. CDR3 length: 18 amino acids. The germline CDR1 and CDR2 sequences are ENHRY and SYGVKD. CDR3 loop: CAISESTPPGTPQETQYF. Here the CDR3 DNA reads TGTGCCATCAGTGAATCCACCCCCCCCGGGACACCTCAAGAGACCCAGTACTTC.

This rearrangement joins TRBV5-1 to TRBJ2-1, with 11 bases aligning to TRBD1. Trimming removed 5 bases from V and 9 bases from J; junction bases left unmatched: 16. The CDR3 length is 17 residues. The germline CDR1 and CDR2 sequences are SGHRS and YFSETQ. CDR3 in amino acids: CASSFGQGAVIGTEQFF. For the CDR3, the DNA is TGCGCCAGCAGTTTTGGACAGGGGGCTGTGATCGGGACTGAGCAGTTCTTC.

The V gene is TRBV6-6, the J gene TRBJ1-3, with a tentative D call TRBD1 (6 bases). The V end lost 10 bases, the J end lost 4 bases, and 17 bases lay between the germline ends. Germline assignment: CDR1 MNHNY and CDR2 SVGAGI (reference sequence). This CDR3 contains 14 residues. The CDR3 is CATRYEGGGNTIYF. In nucleotides, the CDR3 is TGTGCCACCCGTTATGAGGGGGGCGGAAACACCATATATTTT.

This clone was seen a single time. The chain recombines TRBV19 with TRBJ2-2; the match to TRBD2 covers 10 bases. Germline V gene lookup returns CDR1 LNHDA and CDR2 SQIVND (reference sequence). The length of the CDR3 is 16 residues. V shed 9 bases, J shed 4 bases, and the junction held 11 bases outside the gene matches. The CDR3 DNA reads TGTGCCAGCCTCGCCTTTACTAGCGGGGTCACCGGGGAGCTGTTTTTT. This codes for CASLAFTSGVTGELFF.

The V call is TRBV6-1, the J call TRBJ1-2; 7 nucleotides match TRBD1. V gave up 3 bases and J gave up 4 bases; unmatched junction bases: 2. The germline gives CDR1 MNHNS, CDR2 SASEGT. This CDR3 has 13 residues. In DNA form, the CDR3 reads TGTGCCAGCAGTGAGGACAGGACCTATGGCTACACCTTC. Translation: CASSEDRTYGYTF.

The CDR3 nucleotides read TGTGCCAGCTCACCAAATCGGGGCCATGGCTACACCTTC. Translated, it gives CASSPNRGHGYTF. The chain joins TRBV18 to TRBJ1-2, with a possible D match to TRBD1 (5 bases). Trimming cost V 2 bases and J 6 bases, with 10 bases left between them. Germline V gives CDR1 KGHSH, CDR2 LQKENI. This CDR3 comprises 13 residues.

The CDR3 coding sequence is TGTGCCAGCAGCTTAGGCTCTAGCTCCTACAATGAGCAGTTCTTC. Translated, it gives CASSLGSSSYNEQFF. The rearrangement links TRBV5-8 to TRBJ2-1; D is uncertain. CDR3 size: 15 residues. The germline gives CDR1 SGHTS, CDR2 YDEGEE. With 2 bases removed from V and 0 bases from J, the gap between germline ends came to 9 bases.

Turning to this clone: An end of the junction does not agree with germline; a read error may underlie this. In the same sample, other DNA sequences code for this CDR3. The gene calls are TRBV19 and TRBJ1-2; no clear D. The CDR3 runs 16 residues. Germline V gene lookup returns CDR1 LNHDA and CDR2 SQIVND (reference sequence). The DNA for the CDR3 is TGTGCCAGTAGTCCTCCCTCCCTAGGAGGGATCTATGGTTACACCTTC. It yields the protein CASSPPSLGGIYGYTF.

The chain is built from TRBV7-3 and TRBJ1-1, with 8 bases fitting TRBD1. Germline CDR1 reads SGHTA; CDR2 reads FQGTGA. This CDR3 comprises 15 residues. The V and J ends lost 2 bases and 4 bases, in that order; junction bases with no gene match: 6. The CDR3 loop reads CASSLQGARGTEAFF. In DNA, the CDR3 is TGTGCCAGCAGCTTACAGGGGGCGCGGGGCACTGAAGCTTTCTTT.

This chain connects TRBV4-2 to TRBJ1-2, with D tentatively TRBD1 (6 bases). With 1 base removed from V and 4 bases from J, the gap between germline ends came to 13 bases. The CDR3 spans 15 residues. CDR1 is LGHNA and CDR2 is YNFKEQ in the germline V gene. CDR3 amino acids: CASSQGQALGYGYTF. CDR3 DNA: TGTGCCAGCAGCCAAGGACAGGCGTTGGGCTATGGCTACACCTTC.

V is TRBV5-1 and J is TRBJ1-1; D uncertain. The CDR3 is made up of 15 amino acids. Between the trimmed V and J ends, which lost 2 bases and 1 base, there was a span of 12 bases. From germline, CDR1 is SGHRS and CDR2 YFSETQ. The CDR3, as DNA: TGCGCCAGCAGCTTTATAAATACGGGGAACACTGAAGCTTTCTTT. It yields the protein CASSFINTGNTEAFF.

This clone was seen more than once but under ten times. This chain uses TRBV5-5 with TRBJ2-7; 7 nucleotides align to TRBD2. Germline CDR1 is SGHKS and CDR2 is YYEKEE (reference sequence). V lost 3 bases, J lost 5 bases, and 8 bases stayed unmatched. There are 14 residues in the CDR3. In DNA form, the CDR3 reads TGTGCCAGCAGCTCGTACGGGGGGTCCCACGAGCAGTACTTC. Amino acids: CASSSYGGSHEQYF.

The genes are TRBV9 and TRBJ2-1, with D perhaps being TRBD1 or TRBD2 (5 bases each). The V end lost 7 bases, the J end lost 2 bases, and 10 bases lay between the germline ends. Germline loops: CDR1 SGDLS, CDR2 YYNGEE. CDR3 length: 13 amino acids. The CDR3 coding sequence is TGTGCCAGCTCCCGAGGGGCCTACAATGAGCAGTTCTTC. It translates to CASSRGAYNEQFF.

The V gene is TRBV29-1, the J gene TRBJ2-5; D remains unclear. This CDR3 has 12 residues. Germline CDR1 and CDR2: SQVTM and ANQGSEA. The V end lost 4 bases, the J end lost 5 bases, and 11 bases lay between the germline ends. CDR3 loop: CSVVFPQETQYF. For the CDR3, the DNA is TGCAGCGTTGTCTTCCCTCAGGAGACCCAGTACTTC.

The V gene is TRBV19, the J gene TRBJ1-1; no clear D gene. Trimming took 1 base from V and 8 from J, leaving 14 bases between them. The CDR3 sequence is 14 residues long. The germline CDR1 and CDR2 sequences are LNHDA and SQIVND (reference sequence). CDR3 DNA sequence: TGTGCCAGTAGTATAGTCGGGAGGTCGGACGAAGCTTTCTTT. The encoded protein is CASSIVGRSDEAFF.

The chain links TRBV6-6 to TRBJ2-7; the D gene is possibly TRBD2 (5 bases). The germline V gene encodes CDR1 MNHNY and CDR2 SVGAGI (reference sequence). The CDR3 is 15 amino acids. Trimming took off 1 base at V and 3 bases at J, with 13 bases between the two ends. The CDR3 is CASSYFSLRGYEQYF. The CDR3 DNA follows: TGTGCCAGCAGTTACTTCTCTCTACGGGGCTACGAGCAGTACTTC.

This rearrangement joins TRBV19 to TRBJ1-5; 7 bases line up with TRBD1. J gave up 7 bases and V 11 bases, and 14 bases lay outside the gene matches. The CDR3 is 14 residues long. Germline V gene lookup returns CDR1 LNHDA and CDR2 SQIVND (reference sequence). For the CDR3, the DNA is TGTGCCGGGGGAGCGGCGACAGGGAGGCAGCCCCAGCATTTT. Translated, it gives CAGGAATGRQPQHF.

CDR3 DNA sequence: TGTGCCAGTAGTATAAGGGGGAAACGCGGGGGCACAGATACGCAGTATTTT. It encodes CASSIRGKRGGTDTQYF. J is TRBJ2-3 and V is TRBV19; D possibly matches TRBD1 or TRBD2 (6 bases each). Germline CDR1 is LNHDA and CDR2 is SQIVND (reference sequence). CDR3 size: 17 residues. V lost 2 bases, J lost 1 base, and 16 bases lay in between.